This T cell receptor beta chain is from a study of OX40 agonist ivuxolimab in advanced cancers. Study-wide context: Every patient in dose escalation had hepatocellular carcinoma, melanoma, renal cell or head and neck cancer.

Autoimmune disease history or systemic immunosuppression led to patient exclusion. The CDR3 has 14 amino acids. Germline-derived CDR1 and CDR2 are SQVTM and ANQGSEA. V shed 4 bases and J shed 0 bases, with 13 bases lying between them. Data came from immunoSEQ multiplex PCR; TCRdb stores just in-frame clones and leaves some out. The table lists about 28,000 clones, approximately 90% of them singletons. This chain uses TRBV29-1 with TRBJ2-7; no reliable D call. The TCR sequence derives from an adult with an advanced solid tumor such as melanoma, head and neck, liver or kidney cancer. This sample comprised CD4+ or CD8+ T cells sorted from blood, obtained in a trial of the OX40 agonist ivuxolimab. The CDR3 spells CSVVLSHHSYEQYF. CDR3 DNA sequence: TGCAGCGTTGTACTGAGTCACCACTCCTACGAGCAGTACTTC.